The rows below give T cell receptor beta chains drawn from one sample of a study of beta chain features in type 1 diabetes. Using immunoSEQ multiplex PCR, the repertoire was profiled, and TCRdb retains in-frame clones only, with some absent. The data hold around 500,000 clones, with about 30% observed a single time. The sequenced material came from naive CD4+ T cells from blood. The receptors derive from a man aged 18 to 29 in good health. Both conserved end residues are part of each CDR3. Each record gives: clone size, V gene, D gene, J gene, CDR3 protein, CDR3 DNA. The D gene is left open where the match is weak. Clone size appears in some rows only: once, few, many, or a class for an expanded clone.

abundance: NA
v_gene: TRBV15
d_gene: NA
j_gene: TRBJ2-1
CDR3aa: CATSKRVTNNEQFF
CDR3nt: TGTGCCACCAGCAAGCGGGTCACCAACAATGAGCAGTTCTTC

abundance: few
v_gene: TRBV30
d_gene: TRBD1
j_gene: TRBJ2-2
CDR3aa: CAWSTGTGTGELFF
CDR3nt: TGTGCCTGGAGCACCGGGACAGGGACCGGGGAGCTGTTTTTT

abundance: NA
v_gene: TRBV4-2
d_gene: NA
j_gene: TRBJ2-7
CDR3aa: CASSQVNTGPSYEQYF
CDR3nt: TGTGCCAGCAGCCAAGTTAATACGGGACCTTCCTACGAGCAGTACTTC

abundance: few
v_gene: TRBV5-1
d_gene: NA
j_gene: TRBJ2-7
CDR3aa: CASSLQGGYAYEQYF
CDR3nt: TGCGCCAGCAGCTTACAGGGAGGGTACGCCTACGAGCAGTACTTC

abundance: few
v_gene: TRBV7-2
d_gene: TRBD2
j_gene: TRBJ2-7
CDR3aa: CASSVGLAGGLHEQYF
CDR3nt: TGTGCCAGCAGCGTGGGACTAGCGGGAGGTTTACACGAGCAGTACTTC

abundance: NA
v_gene: TRBV5-1
d_gene: TRBD2
j_gene: TRBJ2-1
CDR3aa: CASSPGLAGGPIEQFF
CDR3nt: TGCGCCAGCAGCCCGGGACTAGCGGGAGGGCCTATTGAGCAGTTCTTC

abundance: few
v_gene: TRBV25-1
d_gene: NA
j_gene: TRBJ2-1
CDR3aa: CASSGRGSSYNEQFF
CDR3nt: TGTGCCAGCAGTGGAAGGGGTAGCTCCTACAATGAGCAGTTCTTC

abundance: NA
v_gene: TRBV4-2
d_gene: TRBD2
j_gene: TRBJ2-7
CDR3aa: CASSHPLAGGPGEQYF
CDR3nt: TGTGCCAGCAGCCACCCACTAGCGGGAGGGCCGGGCGAGCAGTACTTC

abundance: NA
v_gene: TRBV7-9
d_gene: NA
j_gene: TRBJ2-1
CDR3aa: CASSSRLAGEQFF
CDR3nt: TGTGCCAGCAGCTCACGGCTAGCAGGTGAGCAGTTCTTC

abundance: few
v_gene: TRBV20-1
d_gene: NA
j_gene: TRBJ2-7
CDR3aa: CSATLSYEQYF
CDR3nt: TGCAGTGCTACCCTCTCCTACGAGCAGTACTTC

abundance: NA
v_gene: TRBV29-1
d_gene: TRBD1
j_gene: TRBJ1-2
CDR3aa: CSVESGGVGYTF
CDR3nt: TGCAGCGTTGAATCAGGGGGCGTAGGCTACACCTTC

abundance: few
v_gene: TRBV7-9
d_gene: NA
j_gene: TRBJ2-7
CDR3aa: CASSSLGNEQYF
CDR3nt: TGTGCCAGCAGCTCCCTGGGGAACGAGCAGTACTTC

abundance: NA
v_gene: TRBV11-2
d_gene: NA
j_gene: TRBJ2-3
CDR3aa: CASSLGIFGTSDTQYF
CDR3nt: TGTGCCAGCAGCTTAGGAATCTTTGGGACGTCGGATACGCAGTATTTT